This is a list of T cell receptor beta chains from one sample in a study of type 1 regulatory T cells. One entry per CDR3 protein results from TCRdb running MiXCR on the reads. The data hold about 42,000 distinct CDR3 sequences, with 10% to 15% observed a single time. The antigens of these receptors remain unknown. Source material: cultured non-Tr1 T cells, either the whole culture or a sorted T cell fraction (not recorded which). These TCRs come from a human donor in good health. CDR3s leave out the opening cysteine and the closing phenylalanine or tryptophan. Fields, in order: J gene, V gene, CDR3 protein.

J gene: TRBJ1-1
V gene: TRBV5-1
CDR3 protein: ASSPNLDGYTEAF

J gene: TRBJ2-3
V gene: TRBV30
CDR3 protein: AWSVLGGSTDTQY

J gene: TRBJ2-5
V gene: TRBV29-1
CDR3 protein: SAGSGSGRETQY

J gene: TRBJ2-7
V gene: TRBV6-2/TRBV6-3
CDR3 protein: ASIQIGATYEQY

J gene: TRBJ2-3
V gene: TRBV25-1
CDR3 protein: ASSENRYSTDTQY

J gene: TRBJ2-3
V gene: TRBV20-1
CDR3 protein: SARVAVSATDTQY

J gene: TRBJ1-2
V gene: TRBV5-1
CDR3 protein: ASSLDDPNYGYT

J gene: TRBJ2-1
V gene: TRBV5-1
CDR3 protein: ASSLGLAQGNEQF

J gene: TRBJ2-1
V gene: TRBV18
CDR3 protein: ASSPNPSGSWNEQF

J gene: TRBJ2-4
V gene: TRBV20-1
CDR3 protein: SAQSGGSKNIQY

J gene: TRBJ2-5
V gene: TRBV7-2
CDR3 protein: ASSLNYEETQY

J gene: TRBJ2-5
V gene: TRBV12-3/TRBV12-4
CDR3 protein: ASSQNSGTQETQY

J gene: TRBJ2-1
V gene: TRBV5-1
CDR3 protein: ASSPSTSGGYNEQF

J gene: TRBJ1-1
V gene: TRBV7-9
CDR3 protein: ASSLARQGAVGNTEAF

J gene: TRBJ2-3
V gene: TRBV20-1
CDR3 protein: CPGTGGDTQY

J gene: TRBJ1-2
V gene: TRBV5-1
CDR3 protein: ASSLQGDQYGYT

J gene: TRBJ2-7
V gene: TRBV5-4
CDR3 protein: ASSLGSRAVVEQY

J gene: TRBJ2-1
V gene: TRBV21-1
CDR3 protein: ASSPIGQSLNEQF

J gene: TRBJ1-2
V gene: TRBV7-2
CDR3 protein: ASSARDGPNYGYT

J gene: TRBJ1-4
V gene: TRBV27
CDR3 protein: ASSNRGTANEKLF

J gene: TRBJ2-1
V gene: TRBV20-1
CDR3 protein: TADSQRNEQF

J gene: TRBJ2-1
V gene: TRBV11-2
CDR3 protein: ASSQGLQVRF

J gene: TRBJ2-3
V gene: TRBV24-1
CDR3 protein: ATKGGRSTDTQY

J gene: TRBJ1-6
V gene: TRBV15
CDR3 protein: ATSREYNPGGSSPLH

J gene: TRBJ2-2
V gene: TRBV7-2
CDR3 protein: ASSPGLATGELF

J gene: TRBJ2-3
V gene: TRBV20-1
CDR3 protein: SASGDREDTQY

J gene: TRBJ1-1
V gene: TRBV4-2
CDR3 protein: AGSQDPGKAF